One sample yielded the 21 T cell receptor beta chains listed below, sequenced in a study of shared clonotypes between healthy human individuals. The protocol was immunoSEQ multiplex PCR, while the TCRdb copy is restricted to in-frame clones and leaves out a portion. The sample holds 2 million to 2.5 million clones, 92% seen once. Specimen: naive CD4+ T cells from PBMCs. This sample's subset: CD45RA+ positively selected. The source of these receptors is a man aged 18 to 30 in good health. Some clones in this sample may be carry-over from other donors' samples.

V and J are TRBV2 and TRBJ1-2; perhaps TRBD1 as D (6 bases). CDR1 and CDR2 from the germline V gene are SNHLY and FYNNEI. The ends were cut back, 6 bases at V and 6 bases at J, with 17 bases in the middle. This CDR3 comprises 14 residues. CDR3 nucleotide sequence: TGTGCCAGCAGGGGGGGCCCAGGGGTAGATGGCTACACCTTC. This sequence encodes CASRGGPGVDGYTF. The full variable domain, in which reference TRBV2 and TRBJ1-2 provide the parts outside the CDR3, is EPEVTQTPSHQVTQMGQEVILRCVPISNHLYFYWYRQILGQKVEFLVSFYNNEISEKSEIFDDQFSVERPDGSNFTLKIRSTKLEDSAMYFCASRGGPGVDGYTFGSGTRLTVV.

This rearrangement joins TRBV9 to TRBJ1-1, with D perhaps TRBD1 (5 bases). V lost 4 bases to trimming and J lost 5 bases, with 15 bases between them. CDR1 is SGDLS and CDR2 is YYNGEE in the germline V gene. This CDR3 region has 14 residues. The CDR3 nucleotides are TGTGCCAGCAGCCCACGGGGGTTCGAGACTGAAGCTTTCTTT. It is translated as CASSPRGFETEAFF.

Of note for this clone: The identical CDR3 is also encoded by other nucleotide sequences in the sample. The gene calls are TRBV4-1 and TRBJ2-5; D is unclear. Germline V CDR1 and CDR2: MGHRA, YSYEKL. The CDR3 sequence is 11 residues long. Trimming removed 2 bases at V and 2 bases at J, with 0 bases between. The CDR3 DNA sequence: TGCGCCAGCAGCCAACAAGAGACCCAGTACTTC. Translated, it gives CASSQQETQYF.

This clone was counted a few times. This specimen includes other DNA sequences encoding the same CDR3. This chain links TRBV7-8 with TRBJ1-1; D uncertain. From germline, CDR1 is SGHVS and CDR2 FQNEAQ. The CDR3 is 14 residues long. The V gene lost 1 base and the J gene lost 1 base, with 7 bases spanning the gap. CDR3 region: CASSLVAGNTEAFF. The CDR3 DNA follows: TGTGCCAGCAGCTTAGTGGCAGGGAACACTGAAGCTTTCTTT.

The chain joins TRBV28 to TRBJ1-2, with 7 positions matching TRBD1. This CDR3 is built from 13 residues. V lost 10 bases, J lost 2 bases, and 7 bases stayed unmatched. Germline V lookup: CDR1 MDHEN, CDR2 SYDVKM. This CDR3 is CATEKTGNYGYTF. The CDR3 nucleotides are TGTGCCACCGAAAAGACAGGGAACTATGGCTACACCTTC.

Remarks on this clone: Other DNA sequences of this sample code for an identical CDR3. The genes are TRBV9 and TRBJ2-5, with 7 bases lining up with TRBD1. The V segment lost 4 bases and the J segment 5 bases; nucleotides outside the gene matches: 2. This CDR3 spans 12 amino acids. Germline V gene lookup returns CDR1 SGDLS and CDR2 YYNGEE. CDR3 sequence (DNA): TGTGCCAGCAGCAGGGGGCTTGAGACCCAGTACTTC. Translating gives CASSRGLETQYF. The variable domain in full, with the rest retrieved from reference TRBV9 and TRBJ2-5, is DSGVTQTPKHLITATGQRVTLRCSPRSGDLSVYWYQQSLDQGLQFLIQYYNGEERAKGNILERFSAQQFPDLHSELNLSSLELGDSALYFCASSRGLETQYFGPGTRLLVL.

The chain carries TRBV6-5 and TRBJ2-3, with D possibly TRBD1 on 6 matching bases. This CDR3 spans 14 amino acids. The V gene's germline CDR1 is MNHEY and CDR2 SVGAGI. V was trimmed by 4 bases and J by 2 bases, leaving 10 bases between them. The CDR3 DNA reads TGTGCCAGCAGTTCCGGACAGACCACAGATACGCAGTATTTT. Its translation: CASSSGQTTDTQYF.

This clone was detected once. CDR3 sequence: CASSPWPGEGSNQPQHF. CDR3 nucleotide sequence: TGTGCCAGCAGCCCGTGGCCGGGGGAGGGGAGCAATCAGCCCCAGCATTTT. This chain joins TRBV5-5 and TRBJ1-5; the D gene is possibly TRBD1 (5 bases). The V gene's germline CDR1 is SGHKS and CDR2 YYEKEE (reference sequence). The CDR3 loop spans 17 amino acids. Trimming cost V 4 bases and J 1 base, with 18 bases left between them.

J is TRBJ1-2 and V is TRBV20-1; unclear D gene. Looked up from germline, CDR1 is DFQATT and CDR2 is SNEGSKA (reference sequence). Trimming removed 7 bases at V and 2 bases at J, with 8 bases between. The CDR3 contains 11 residues. CDR3 in DNA: TGCAGTGTAGAGCAAAACTATGGCTACACCTTC. Translating gives CSVEQNYGYTF.

The V call is TRBV7-2, the J call TRBJ1-2; the match to TRBD1 covers 7 bases. Looked up from germline, CDR1 is SGHTA and CDR2 is FQGNSA. The junction had 7 bases not matched to a gene; V was cut back by 5 bases and J by 1 base. CDR3 size: 15 residues. Here the CDR3 reads CASSTWDRHNYGYTF. CDR3 bases: TGTGCCAGCAGCACCTGGGACAGACATAACTATGGCTACACCTTC.

The CDR3 coding sequence is TGTGCCAGCAATACTGGGGGGGATACGCAGTATTTT. As protein: CASNTGGDTQYF. This rearrangement joins TRBV2 to TRBJ2-3, with a possible D match to TRBD2 (6 bases). Germline CDR1 and CDR2: SNHLY and FYNNEI. CDR3 length equals 12 residues. Deletions cut 7 bases from V and 6 bases from J, with 11 bases between.

This chain joins TRBV6-5 and TRBJ2-1; TRBD2 matches at 7 bases. This CDR3 contains 16 residues. The germline V gene encodes CDR1 MNHEY and CDR2 SVGAGI. The V and J ends lost 2 bases and 0 bases, in that order; junction bases with no gene match: 4. In DNA form, the CDR3 reads TGTGCCAGCAGTTACCGCAGCGGGATCTCCTACAATGAGCAGTTCTTC. Translated: CASSYRSGISYNEQFF.

The V gene is TRBV12-5, the J gene TRBJ2-3, with D perhaps TRBD2 (6 bases). The germline gives CDR1 LGHNT, CDR2 FRNRAP. Trimming took off 9 bases at V and 3 bases at J, with 16 bases between the two ends. This CDR3 comprises 14 residues. This CDR3 reads CASGRSGATDTQYF. CDR3 coding DNA: TGTGCTAGCGGGAGATCTGGGGCTACAGATACGCAGTATTTT.

This chain links TRBV19 with TRBJ2-3; tentatively, D is TRBD1 or TRBD2 (5 bases each). The CDR3 is made up of 15 amino acids. V gave up 6 bases and J gave up 3 bases, with 16 bases separating them. Germline V CDR1 and CDR2: LNHDA, SQIVND (reference sequence). Here the CDR3 DNA reads TGTGCCAGTAGCCCCAGGGAGATGCGGACAGATACGCAGTATTTT. It codes for CASSPREMRTDTQYF.

Worth noting for this clone: The identical CDR3 is also encoded by other nucleotide sequences in the sample. This chain connects TRBV15 to TRBJ2-1; the D gene could be TRBD1 or TRBD2 (5 bases each). Trimming removed 0 bases from V and 2 bases from J, with 8 bases in between. This CDR3 region has 15 residues. Per germline, CDR1 LNHNV and CDR2 YYDKDF (reference sequence). DNA of the CDR3: TGTGCCACCAGCAGAGATCCGGGGCCCTACAATGAGCAGTTCTTC. This sequence encodes CATSRDPGPYNEQFF.

The gene calls are TRBV10-2 and TRBJ2-7, with no clear D. Trimming took off 6 bases at V and 3 bases at J, with 3 bases between the two ends. CDR1 and CDR2 (germline): WSHSY, SAAADI. This CDR3 region has 10 residues. The chain's CDR3 is CASRNYEQYF. The CDR3 DNA sequence: TGCGCCAGCAGAAACTACGAGCAGTACTTC.

The CDR3 DNA is TGTGCCAGCAGCTCGACACAGGGGGTTACTGAAGCTTTCTTT. Its protein product is CASSSTQGVTEAFF. This chain joins TRBV7-2 and TRBJ1-1; TRBD1 matches 8 bases. Losses at the gene ends were 4 bases for V and 5 bases for J; bases not matched to a gene: 6. CDR3 length: 14 residues. The germline V gene encodes CDR1 SGHTA and CDR2 FQGNSA. Variable domain in full (rest from reference TRBV7-2 and TRBJ1-1): GAGVSQSPSNKVTEKGKDVELRCDPISGHTALYWYRQSLGQGLEFLIYFQGNSAPDKSGLPSDRFSAERTGGSVSTLTIQRTQQEDSAVYLCASSSTQGVTEAFFGQGTRLTVV.

About this clone itself: The sample contains more than one DNA sequence encoding this CDR3. The V call is TRBV11-2, the J call TRBJ1-5; D gene ambiguous. Looked up from germline, CDR1 is SGHAT and CDR2 is FQNNGV. The CDR3 spans 13 residues. V lost 4 bases and J 4 bases, leaving 8 bases between the germline ends. The CDR3 loop is CASSSRTNQPQHF. The DNA for the CDR3 is TGTGCCAGCAGCTCGCGGACGAATCAGCCCCAGCATTTT.

The chain recombines TRBV9 with TRBJ1-2; D is possibly TRBD1 (5 bases). The V end was cut by 0 bases, the J end by 4 bases, with 13 bases between. Germline V CDR1 and CDR2: SGDLS, YYNGEE. This CDR3 is built from 15 residues. CDR3 sequence: CASSVGAGGTYGYTF. Here the CDR3 DNA reads TGTGCCAGCAGCGTAGGGGCGGGGGGTACCTATGGCTACACCTTC.

The chain couples TRBV4-2 to TRBJ2-3; D uncertain. CDR3 length: 16 residues. The germline CDR1 and CDR2 sequences are LGHNA and YNFKEQ. V lost 3 bases and J lost 0, with 13 bases in between. CDR3 nucleotides: TGTGCCAGCAGCCATGGGCTACCACCTAGCACAGATACGCAGTATTTT. It codes for CASSHGLPPSTDTQYF.

In its sample, this clone was seen a few times. The sample contains more than one DNA sequence encoding this CDR3. The chain is built from TRBV6-6 and TRBJ1-1, with D tentatively TRBD1 (5 bases). V was clipped by 7 bases and J by 5 bases, with 14 bases between them. CDR3 length equals 13 residues. The germline V gene encodes CDR1 MNHNY and CDR2 SVGAGI (reference sequence). CDR3 DNA: TGTGCCAGCACTCGGCAGGGTGGGACTGAAGCTTTCTTT. Translated: CASTRQGGTEAFF.